This T cell receptor (beta chain) was identified in a study of T-cell memory formation after mild COVID-19. Study-level information: TCR clusters were largely donor specific.

This clonotype was seen a handful of times. TCRdb re-called the 5' RACE reads through MiXCR, storing one row per CDR3 protein. The profile shows 300,000 to 400,000 distinct CDR3 sequences, 15% to 20% of them singletons. The receptor was isolated from a man between 18 and 29 years old who had mild COVID-19 (a few samples of this study predate the infection). Cell type and time point are not known. What was sequenced was PBMCs or a T cell subset sorted from them (not recorded which).

The CDR3 coding sequence is TGCGCCAGCAGCCCCCGGCTGGGCGGCTACGAGCAGTACTTC. This gives the protein CASSPRLGGYEQYF. The chain combines TRBV5-1 with TRBJ2-7; D unresolved. V shed 4 bases and J shed 3 bases, with 14 bases lying between them. The CDR3 covers 14 residues. Germline CDR1 reads SGHRS; CDR2 reads YFSETQ.